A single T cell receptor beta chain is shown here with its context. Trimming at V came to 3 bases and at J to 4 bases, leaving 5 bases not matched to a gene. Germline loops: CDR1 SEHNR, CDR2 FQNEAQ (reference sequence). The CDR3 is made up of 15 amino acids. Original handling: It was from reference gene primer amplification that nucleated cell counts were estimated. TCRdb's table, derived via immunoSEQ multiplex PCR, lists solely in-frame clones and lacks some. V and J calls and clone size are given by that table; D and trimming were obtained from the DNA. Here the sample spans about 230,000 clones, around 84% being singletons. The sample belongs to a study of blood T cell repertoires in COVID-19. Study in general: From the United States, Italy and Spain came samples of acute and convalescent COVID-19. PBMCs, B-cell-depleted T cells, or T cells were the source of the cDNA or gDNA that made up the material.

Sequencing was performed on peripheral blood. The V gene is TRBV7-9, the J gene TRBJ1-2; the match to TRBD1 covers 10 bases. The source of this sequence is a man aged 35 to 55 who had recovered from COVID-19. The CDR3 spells CASSLGTGEGYGYTF. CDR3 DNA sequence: TGTGCCAGCAGCTTGGGGACAGGGGAAGGCTATGGCTACACCTTC.